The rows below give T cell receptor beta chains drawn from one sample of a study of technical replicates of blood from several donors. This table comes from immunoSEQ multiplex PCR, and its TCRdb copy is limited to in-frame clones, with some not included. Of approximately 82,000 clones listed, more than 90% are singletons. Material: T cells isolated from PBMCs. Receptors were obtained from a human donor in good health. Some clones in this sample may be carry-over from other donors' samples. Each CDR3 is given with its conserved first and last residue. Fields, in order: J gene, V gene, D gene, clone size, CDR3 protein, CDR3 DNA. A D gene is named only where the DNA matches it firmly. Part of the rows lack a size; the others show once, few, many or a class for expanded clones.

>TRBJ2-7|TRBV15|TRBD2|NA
CATSRDLAGALRKQYF
TGTGCCACCAGCAGAGATCTAGCGGGAGCCCTTAGGAAGCAGTACTTC
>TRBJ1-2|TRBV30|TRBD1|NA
CAWRGPGTESPRGYGYTF
TGTGCCTGGAGAGGTCCAGGGACAGAATCACCTAGGGGCTATGGCTACACCTTC
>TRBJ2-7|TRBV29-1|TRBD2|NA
CSARLAGYEQYF
TGCAGCGCCCGACTAGCGGGGTACGAGCAGTACTTC
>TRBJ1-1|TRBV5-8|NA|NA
CASSLWGRNTEAFF
TGTGCCAGCAGCTTGTGGGGCCGGAACACTGAAGCTTTCTTT
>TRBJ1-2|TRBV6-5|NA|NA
CATLKGGSYGYTF
TGTGCCACCCTAAAGGGGGGGTCCTATGGCTACACCTTC
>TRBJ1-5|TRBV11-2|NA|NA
CASSLGHSNQPQHF
TGTGCCAGCAGCTTGGGACATAGCAATCAGCCCCAGCATTTT
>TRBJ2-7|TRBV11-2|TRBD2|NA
CASSLSSGTYEQYF
TGTGCCAGCAGCTTATCTAGCGGGACCTACGAGCAGTACTTC
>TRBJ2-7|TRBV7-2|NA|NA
CASSLGGGGSYEQYF
TGTGCCAGCAGCTTGGGGGGAGGCGGAAGCTACGAGCAGTACTTC
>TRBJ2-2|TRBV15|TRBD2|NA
CATSFPGTRSGELFF
TGTGCCACCAGCTTCCCCGGGACTAGGTCAGGGGAGCTGTTTTTT
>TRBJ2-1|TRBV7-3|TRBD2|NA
CASSPLAGEGNEQFF
TGTGCCAGCAGTCCTCTAGCGGGAGAGGGAAATGAGCAGTTCTTC
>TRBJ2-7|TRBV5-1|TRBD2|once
CASSLGAGSYEQYF
TGCGCCAGCAGCTTGGGAGCGGGATCCTACGAGCAGTACTTC
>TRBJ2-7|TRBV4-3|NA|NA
CASSQDQANLYEQYF
TGCGCCAGCAGCCAAGATCAAGCAAACCTCTACGAGCAGTACTTC
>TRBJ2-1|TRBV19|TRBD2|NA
CASSSWTSGRTYNEQFF
TGTGCCAGTAGTTCATGGACTAGCGGGCGCACCTACAATGAGCAGTTCTTC
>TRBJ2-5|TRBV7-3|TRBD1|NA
CASSASDRVEGTQYF
TGTGCCAGTTCCGCTTCGGACAGGGTCGAGGGGACCCAGTACTTC
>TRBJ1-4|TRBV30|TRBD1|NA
CACTPGTGDEKLFF
TGTGCCTGCACCCCCGGGACAGGTGATGAAAAACTGTTTTTT
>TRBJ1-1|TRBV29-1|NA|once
CSVTLGTLGNTEAFF
TGCAGCGTAACTCTCGGGACACTGGGGAACACTGAAGCTTTCTTT
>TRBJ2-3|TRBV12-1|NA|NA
CASPHGTSGISTDTQYF
TGTGCCAGCCCACATGGGACTAGCGGAATCAGCACAGATACGCAGTATTTT
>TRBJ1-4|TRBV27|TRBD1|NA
CASAPGTGVTKGWVKLFF
TGTGCCAGCGCCCCCGGGACAGGGGTTACCAAGGGGTGGGTGAAACTGTTTTTT
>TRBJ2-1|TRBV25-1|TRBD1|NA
CASSDGFRTGHQNEQFF
TGTGCCAGCAGTGACGGTTTTAGGACAGGCCACCAAAATGAGCAGTTCTTC
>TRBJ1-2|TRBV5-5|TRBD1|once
CASSPGTAYGYTF
TGTGCCAGCAGCCCCGGGACAGCCTATGGCTACACCTTC
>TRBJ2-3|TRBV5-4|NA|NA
CASSLGRVESTDTQYF
TGTGCCAGCAGCTTGGGGCGGGTGGAGAGCACAGATACGCAGTATTTT
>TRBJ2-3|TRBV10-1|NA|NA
CASSESRGIHKTLIADTQYF
TGCGCCAGCAGTGAGTCGCGGGGAATACATAAGACGTTAATCGCAGATACGCAGTATTTT
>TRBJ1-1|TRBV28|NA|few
CASLNILAEAFF
TGTGCCAGCCTTAATATTCTCGCTGAAGCTTTCTTT
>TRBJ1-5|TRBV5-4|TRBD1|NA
CASSLDGQGLGSNQPQHF
TGTGCCAGCAGCTTGGACGGACAGGGGTTAGGGAGCAATCAGCCCCAGCATTTT
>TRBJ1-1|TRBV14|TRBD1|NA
CASSRGQMNTEAFF
TGTGCCAGCAGCAGGGGACAGATGAACACTGAAGCTTTCTTT
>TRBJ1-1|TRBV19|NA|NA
CASSKGFMNTEAFF
TGTGCCAGTAGTAAGGGGTTTATGAACACTGAAGCTTTCTTT
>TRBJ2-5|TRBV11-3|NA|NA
CASSPNSLQTQYF
TGTGCCAGCAGCCCTAATAGCTTACAGACCCAGTACTTC
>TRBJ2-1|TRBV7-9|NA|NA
CASSLAPSYNEQFF
TGTGCCAGCAGCTTAGCCCCGAGCTACAATGAGCAGTTCTTC
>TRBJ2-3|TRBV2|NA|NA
CASSDALGRVTDTQYF
TGTGCCAGCAGTGATGCTCTCGGCAGGGTGACAGATACGCAGTATTTT